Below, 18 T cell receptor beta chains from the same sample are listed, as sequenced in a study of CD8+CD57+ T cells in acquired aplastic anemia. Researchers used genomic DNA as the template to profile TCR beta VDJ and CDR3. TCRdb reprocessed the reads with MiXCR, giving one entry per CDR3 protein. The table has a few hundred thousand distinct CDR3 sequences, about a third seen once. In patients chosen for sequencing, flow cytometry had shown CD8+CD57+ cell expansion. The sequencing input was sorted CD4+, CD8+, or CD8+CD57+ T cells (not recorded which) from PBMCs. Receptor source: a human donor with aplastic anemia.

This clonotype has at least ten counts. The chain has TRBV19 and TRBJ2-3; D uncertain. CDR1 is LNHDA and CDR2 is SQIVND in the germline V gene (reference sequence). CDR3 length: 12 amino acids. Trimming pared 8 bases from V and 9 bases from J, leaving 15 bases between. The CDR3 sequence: CASSLFRGTQYF. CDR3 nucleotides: TGTGCCAGTTCCCTATTCCGTGGCACGCAGTATTTT.

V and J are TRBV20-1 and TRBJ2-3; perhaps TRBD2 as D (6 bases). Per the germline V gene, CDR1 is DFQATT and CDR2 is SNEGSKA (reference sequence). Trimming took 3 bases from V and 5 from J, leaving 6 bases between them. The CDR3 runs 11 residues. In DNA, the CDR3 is TGCAGTGCTAGCGGGGGAGATACGCAGTATTTT. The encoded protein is CSASGGDTQYF.

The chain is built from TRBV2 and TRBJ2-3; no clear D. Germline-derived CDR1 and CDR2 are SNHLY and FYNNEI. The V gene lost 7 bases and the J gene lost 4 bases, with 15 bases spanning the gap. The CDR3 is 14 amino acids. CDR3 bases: TGTGCCAGCAATGGTCAGGTCTTCTCAGATACGCAGTATTTT. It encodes CASNGQVFSDTQYF. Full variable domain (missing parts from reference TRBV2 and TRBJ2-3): EPEVTQTPSHQVTQMGQEVILRCVPISNHLYFYWYRQILGQKVEFLVSFYNNEISEKSEIFDDQFSVERPDGSNFTLKIRSTKLEDSAMYFCASNGQVFSDTQYFGPGTRLTVL.

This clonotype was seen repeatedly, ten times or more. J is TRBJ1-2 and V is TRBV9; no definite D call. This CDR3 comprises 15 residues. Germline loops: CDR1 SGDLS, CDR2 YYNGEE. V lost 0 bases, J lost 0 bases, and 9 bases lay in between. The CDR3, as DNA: TGTGCCAGCAGCGTAGCTGCCACAGCTAACTATGGCTACACCTTC. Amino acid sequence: CASSVAATANYGYTF.

The CDR3 nucleotides read TGTGCCAGCAGCTACTCGACCGCGGAAGCTTTCTTT. Translation gives CASSYSTAEAFF. The chain is built from TRBV7-2 and TRBJ1-1; D unclear. The germline gives CDR1 SGHTA, CDR2 FQGNSA. The CDR3 spans 12 residues. Trimming took 4 bases from V and 8 from J, leaving 11 bases between them.

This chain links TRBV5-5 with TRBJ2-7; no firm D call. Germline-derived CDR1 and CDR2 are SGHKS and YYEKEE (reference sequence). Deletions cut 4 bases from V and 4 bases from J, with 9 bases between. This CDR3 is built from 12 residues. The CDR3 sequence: CASSMDGYEQYF. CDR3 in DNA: TGTGCCAGCAGCATGGACGGATACGAGCAGTACTTC.

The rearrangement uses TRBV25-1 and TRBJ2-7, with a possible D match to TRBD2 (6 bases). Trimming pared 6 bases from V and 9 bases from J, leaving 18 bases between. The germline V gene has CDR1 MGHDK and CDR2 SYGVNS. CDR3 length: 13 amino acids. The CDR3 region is CASRWSGLGGQYF. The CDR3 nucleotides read TGTGCCAGCAGGTGGTCCGGGCTGGGGGGGCAGTACTTC.

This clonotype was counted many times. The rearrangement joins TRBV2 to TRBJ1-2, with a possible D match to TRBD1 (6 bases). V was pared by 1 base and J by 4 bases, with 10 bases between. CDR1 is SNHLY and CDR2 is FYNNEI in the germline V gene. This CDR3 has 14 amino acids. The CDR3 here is CASSEVTGSYGYTF. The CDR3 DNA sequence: TGTGCCAGCAGTGAAGTAACAGGGTCCTATGGCTACACCTTC.

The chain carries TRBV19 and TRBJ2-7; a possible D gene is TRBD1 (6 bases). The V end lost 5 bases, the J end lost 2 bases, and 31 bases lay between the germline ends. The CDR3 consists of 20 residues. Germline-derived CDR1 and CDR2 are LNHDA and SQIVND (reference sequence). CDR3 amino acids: CASSLGPGQGNDKSTYEQYF. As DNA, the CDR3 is TGTGCCAGTAGTTTGGGCCCGGGACAAGGAAACGATAAGTCAACCTACGAGCAGTACTTC.

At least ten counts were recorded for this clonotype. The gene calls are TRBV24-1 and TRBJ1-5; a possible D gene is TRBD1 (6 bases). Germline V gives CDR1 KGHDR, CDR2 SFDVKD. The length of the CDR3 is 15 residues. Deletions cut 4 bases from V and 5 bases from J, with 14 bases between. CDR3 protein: CATSDGGGSYQPQHF. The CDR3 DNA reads TGTGCCACCAGTGACGGGGGGGGCAGCTATCAGCCCCAGCATTTT.

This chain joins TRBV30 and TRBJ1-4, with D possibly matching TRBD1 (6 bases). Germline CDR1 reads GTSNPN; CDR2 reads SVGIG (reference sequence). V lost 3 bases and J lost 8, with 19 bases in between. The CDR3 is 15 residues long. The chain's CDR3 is CAWRGGNIGGEKLFF. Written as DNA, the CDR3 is TGTGCCTGGAGAGGGGGGAACATAGGAGGGGAAAAACTGTTTTTT. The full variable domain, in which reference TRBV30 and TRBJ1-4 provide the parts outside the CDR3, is SQTIHQWPATLVQPVGSPLSLECTVEGTSNPNLYWYRQAAGRGLQLLFYSVGIGQISSEVPQNLSASRPQDRQFILSSKKLLLSDSGFYLCAWRGGNIGGEKLFFGSGTQLSVL.

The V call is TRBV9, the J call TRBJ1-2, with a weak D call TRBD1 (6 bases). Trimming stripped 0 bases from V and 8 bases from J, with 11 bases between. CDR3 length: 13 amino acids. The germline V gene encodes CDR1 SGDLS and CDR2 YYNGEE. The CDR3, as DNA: TGTGCCAGCAGCGTAGGGGGGGCGCGGGGCTACACCTTC. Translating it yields CASSVGGARGYTF.

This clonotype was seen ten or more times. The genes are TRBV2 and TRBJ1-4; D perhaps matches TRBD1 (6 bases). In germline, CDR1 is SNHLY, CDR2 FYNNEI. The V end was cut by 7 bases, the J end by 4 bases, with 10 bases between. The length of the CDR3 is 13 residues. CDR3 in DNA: TGTGCCAGCATTAGGACAGTTAATGAAAAACTGTTTTTT. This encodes CASIRTVNEKLFF.

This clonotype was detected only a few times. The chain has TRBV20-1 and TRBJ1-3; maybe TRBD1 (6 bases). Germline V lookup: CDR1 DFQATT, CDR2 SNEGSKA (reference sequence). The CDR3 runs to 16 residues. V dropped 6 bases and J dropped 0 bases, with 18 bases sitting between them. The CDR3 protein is CSASFGTPGSGNTIYF. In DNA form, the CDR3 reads TGCAGTGCCAGTTTCGGGACACCAGGCTCTGGAAACACCATATATTTT.

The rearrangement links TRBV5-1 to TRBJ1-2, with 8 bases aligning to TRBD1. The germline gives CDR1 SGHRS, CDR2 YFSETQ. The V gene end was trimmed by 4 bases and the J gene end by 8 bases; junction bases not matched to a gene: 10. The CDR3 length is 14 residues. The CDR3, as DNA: TGCGCCAGCAGCAAGGATGGACAGGGCGACGGCTACACCTTC. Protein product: CASSKDGQGDGYTF.

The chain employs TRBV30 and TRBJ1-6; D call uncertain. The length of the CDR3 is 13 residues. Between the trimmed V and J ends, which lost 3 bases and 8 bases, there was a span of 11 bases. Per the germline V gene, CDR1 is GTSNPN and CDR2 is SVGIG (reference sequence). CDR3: CAWRDRHDSPLHF. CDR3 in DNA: TGTGCCTGGAGGGACCGCCATGATTCACCCCTCCACTTT.

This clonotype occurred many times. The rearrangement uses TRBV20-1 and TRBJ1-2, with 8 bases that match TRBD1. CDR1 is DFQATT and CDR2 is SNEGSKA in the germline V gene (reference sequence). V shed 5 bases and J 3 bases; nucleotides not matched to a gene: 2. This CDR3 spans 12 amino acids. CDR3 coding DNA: TGCAGTGCTGAGACAGGGGACTATGGCTACACCTTC. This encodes CSAETGDYGYTF.

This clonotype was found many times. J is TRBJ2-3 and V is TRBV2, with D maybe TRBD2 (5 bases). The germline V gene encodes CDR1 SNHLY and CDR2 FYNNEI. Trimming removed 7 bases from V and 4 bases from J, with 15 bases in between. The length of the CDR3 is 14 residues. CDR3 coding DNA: TGTGCCAGCACCCTCCGGACTCAGGCAGATACGCAGTATTTT. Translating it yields CASTLRTQADTQYF.